Listed below are T cell receptor beta chains from one sample, sequenced in a study of radiotherapy plus CTLA-4 blockade in lung cancer. Libraries were prepared by immunoSEQ multiplex PCR; TCRdb keeps only in-frame clonotypes and omits some of them. The sample has 23,000 or so clones, 73% seen once. The sequencing used peripheral blood, collected from a patient treated with radiotherapy plus ipilimumab. These receptors originate from a human donor with non-small cell lung cancer who had stable disease on radiotherapy plus ipilimumab. CDR3s include the opening cysteine and the closing phenylalanine or tryptophan. The D gene is left open where the match is weak.

TRBV27	TRBD1	TRBJ2-7	CASSTRTGSYEQYF
TRBV4-1	TRBD2	TRBJ2-2	CASSQDPDTSGANTGELFF
TRBV7-2	-	TRBJ2-7	CASSPQTGSSYEQYF
TRBV28	-	TRBJ1-1	CASSLLQNTEAFF
TRBV18	-	TRBJ2-7	CASSPSTARSYEQYF
TRBV5-8	-	TRBJ2-1	CASSLGPRVNEQFF
TRBV19	TRBD1	TRBJ1-2	CARGGSEDYGYTF
TRBV6-5	-	TRBJ1-2	CASRGDFNYGYTF
TRBV5-1	-	TRBJ2-7	CASVAGTEQYF
TRBV11-3	-	TRBJ1-2	CASSPGRPNYGYTF